This T cell receptor (beta chain) was sequenced during a study of persistence of HIV-infected CD4 T cells. Across the whole study: A median of roughly 8 years of suppressive ART preceded sampling. Whole-study results and caveats: Rare CMV-responding cells carrying HIV-1 proviruses were not analyzed separately for TCR. Compared with CD3/CD28-stimulated cells, CMV- and Gag-responding cells showed lower TCRbeta richness.

Worth noting for this clone: No antigen is known for it.

The libraries were made with immunoSEQ version 4 in survey mode. Data came from immunoSEQ multiplex PCR; TCRdb stores just in-frame clones and leaves some out. The sample lists roughly 34,000 clones; about four fifths were seen once. The length of the CDR3 is 20 residues. CDR1 and CDR2 (germline): SGDLS, YYNGEE. With 3 bases clipped from V and 8 bases from J, the junction kept 25 bases outside the gene matches. Stimulation used around 9.1 ug/mL lysate from CMV-infected fibroblasts. Memory cells lacking CD40L and CD69 with high CD45RO were sorted. For roughly 19 hours, CD8-depleted PBMCs received anti-CD28/CD49d costimulation, a CD40-blocking antibody and enfuvirtide.

This TCR was sampled from an adult woman with HIV who was CMV-seropositive. The gene calls are TRBV9 and TRBJ2-3; 9 bases agree with TRBD2. The sequences come from CD4+ T cells sorted from PBMCs after roughly 18-hour stimulation, collected from a patient who received antiretroviral therapy. The CDR3 DNA is TGTGCCAGCAGCGCCGATCATTCTTGGCGGGGGGGAACTCTCTTCGTTACGCAGTATTTT. Residues: CASSADHSWRGGTLFVTQYF.